This T cell receptor beta chain was identified during a study of vaccination effects on CD4 cells after COVID-19. Cells that had been cultured for 10 days were the source of isolated CD4+ T cells. Every participant took two doses of the BNT162b2 or mRNA-1273 vaccine. Sequencing used immunoSEQ multiplex PCR; TCRdb keeps in-frame clones, though not all of them. This sample has tens of thousands of clones, with 65% to 80% found just once. The germline V gene has CDR1 SGHRS and CDR2 YFSETQ. There are 14 residues in the CDR3. The J segment lost 8 bases and the V segment lost 4 bases, leaving 6 bases of the junction unmatched. A note on this clone: Its antigen is as yet unknown.

The sequenced sample was CD4+ T cells from PBMCs cultured without peptide, obtained after COVID-19 vaccination. The rearrangement joins TRBV5-1 to TRBJ1-6; TRBD1 agrees at 7 bases. The receptor comes from a human donor who received a COVID-19 vaccine. The CDR3 is CASSPGTEYSPLHF. The CDR3 nucleotides are TGCGCCAGCAGCCCAGGGACAGAGTATTCACCCCTCCACTTT.